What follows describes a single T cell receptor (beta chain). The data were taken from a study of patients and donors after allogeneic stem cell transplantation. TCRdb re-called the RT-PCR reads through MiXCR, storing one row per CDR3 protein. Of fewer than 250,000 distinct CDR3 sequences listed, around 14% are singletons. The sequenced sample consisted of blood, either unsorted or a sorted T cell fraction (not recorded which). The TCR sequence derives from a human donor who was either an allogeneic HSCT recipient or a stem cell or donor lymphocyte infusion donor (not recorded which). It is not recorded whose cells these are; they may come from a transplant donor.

The CDR3 here is CASSFHSGTRGNGSPLHF. In DNA, the CDR3 is TGTGCCAGCAGCTTTCATTCGGGGACAAGGGGAAACGGTTCACCCCTCCACTTT. V and J are TRBV7-8 and TRBJ1-6; TRBD1 is a possible D gene (6 bases). V lost 3 bases, J lost 9 bases, and 24 bases lay in between. The CDR3 consists of 18 residues. CDR1 and CDR2 (germline): SGHVS, FQNEAQ.